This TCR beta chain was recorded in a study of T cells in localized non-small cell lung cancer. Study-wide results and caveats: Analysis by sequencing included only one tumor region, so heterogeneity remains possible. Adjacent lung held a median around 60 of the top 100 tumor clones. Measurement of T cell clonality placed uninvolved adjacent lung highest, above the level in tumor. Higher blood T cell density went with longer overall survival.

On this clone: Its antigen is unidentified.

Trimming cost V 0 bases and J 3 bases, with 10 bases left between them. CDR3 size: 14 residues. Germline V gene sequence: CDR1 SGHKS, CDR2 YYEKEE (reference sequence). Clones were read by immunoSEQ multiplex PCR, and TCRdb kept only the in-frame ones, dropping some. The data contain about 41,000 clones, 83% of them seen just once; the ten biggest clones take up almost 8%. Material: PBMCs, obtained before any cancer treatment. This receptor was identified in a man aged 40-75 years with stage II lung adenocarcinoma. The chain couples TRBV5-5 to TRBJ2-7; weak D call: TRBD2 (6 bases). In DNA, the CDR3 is TGTGCCAGCAGCTTGGCGGGAGTGTACTACGAGCAGTACTTC. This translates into CASSLAGVYYEQYF.